Each of the 17 T cell receptor beta chains below was sequenced from the same sample in a study of T-cell reconstitution after alpha-beta-depleted transplantation in children. TCRbeta library construction was performed incorporating unique molecular identifiers. Via MiXCR, TCRdb re-called the PCR reads, giving one row per CDR3 protein. The sample lists 350,000 to 400,000 distinct CDR3 sequences; 10% to 15% were seen once. Source: PBMCs, taken from the stem cell graft. The receptors shown here come from a human donor who donated a stem cell graft to a child with Fanconi anemia.

This clonotype was seen only a few times. The chain recombines TRBV7-2 with TRBJ2-7, with TRBD1 matching 8 bases. V dropped 3 bases and J dropped 5; count of bases not matched to a gene: 9. The CDR3 loop spans 15 amino acids. Germline assignment: CDR1 SGHTA and CDR2 FQGNSA. In nucleotides, the CDR3 is TGTGCCAGCAGCTTGTCACCGGGACAGGTAAACGAGCAGTACTTC. It is translated as CASSLSPGQVNEQYF.

The chain carries TRBV19 and TRBJ2-1; D is unclear. Germline loops: CDR1 LNHDA, CDR2 SQIVND (reference sequence). The CDR3 contains 12 residues. The V gene lost 3 bases and the J gene lost 4 bases, with 4 bases spanning the gap. CDR3: CASSMEYNEQFF. CDR3 sequence (DNA): TGTGCCAGTAGTATGGAGTACAATGAGCAGTTCTTC.

The rearrangement links TRBV5-1 to TRBJ2-3, with a possible D match to TRBD1 (5 bases). This CDR3 has 14 residues. Deletions cut 1 base from V and 3 bases from J, with 9 bases between. Germline assignment: CDR1 SGHRS and CDR2 YFSETQ. The CDR3 protein is CASSLLGVTDTQYF. The CDR3, as DNA: TGCGCCAGCAGCTTGTTAGGGGTTACAGATACGCAGTATTTT.

CDR3 nucleotides: TGTGCCAGCAGCCGCCACAGGGGGCAGACCGGGGAGCTGTTTTTT. It is translated as CASSRHRGQTGELFF. This chain uses TRBV3-1 with TRBJ2-2; 9 bases line up with TRBD1. The trim removed 4 bases at V and 5 bases at J, leaving 5 bases unmatched. Germline V gives CDR1 LGHDT, CDR2 YNNKEL (reference sequence). This CDR3 comprises 15 residues.

This chain links TRBV11-2 with TRBJ2-5; D is possibly TRBD2 (5 bases). This CDR3 comprises 15 residues. The V end was cut by 1 base, the J end by 3 bases, with 12 bases between. CDR1 SGHAT and CDR2 FQNNGV come from the germline V gene. The CDR3 DNA is TGTGCCAGCAGCTTAGTGGCTAGCTTTGAAGAGACCCAGTACTTC. Its translation is CASSLVASFEETQYF. The whole variable domain, remainder taken from reference TRBV11-2 and TRBJ2-5, is EAGVAQSPRYKIIEKRQSVAFWCNPISGHATLYWYQQILGQGPKLLIQFQNNGVVDDSQLPKDRFSAERLKGVDSTLKIQPAKLEDSAVYLCASSLVASFEETQYFGPGTRLLVL.

This chain links TRBV12-3 or TRBV12-4 with TRBJ2-7, with D unresolved. The CDR3 runs to 13 residues. The V end lost 2 bases, the J end lost 5 bases, and 10 bases lay between the germline ends. In DNA form, the CDR3 reads TGTGCCAGCAGTTTATACAGCCAGGACGAGCAGTACTTC. This translates into CASSLYSQDEQYF.

This clonotype was observed a handful of times. J is TRBJ1-4 and V is TRBV3-1; no reliable D call. Trimming pared 3 bases from V and 6 bases from J, leaving 14 bases between. The V gene's germline CDR1 is LGHDT and CDR2 YNNKEL (reference sequence). The CDR3 is made up of 15 amino acids. CDR3 amino acids: CASSHLYPRDEKLFF. The DNA for the CDR3 is TGTGCCAGCAGCCATTTATATCCTCGGGATGAAAAACTGTTTTTT.

The sample holds one count of this clonotype. Since a much larger clone is just one base distant, this may be a read error. The rearrangement links TRBV5-1 to TRBJ2-1, with D perhaps assigned TRBD1 or TRBD2 (5 bases each). Germline CDR1 SGHRS, CDR2 YFSETQ. The CDR3 is 15 residues long. CDR3 bases: TGCGCCAGCAGCCAGACGGGACGTAGTAGAAATGAGCAGTCCTTC. Residues: CASSQTGRSRNEQSF.

This clonotype was recorded many times. This rearrangement joins TRBV29-1 to TRBJ2-5; 10 bases are a match to TRBD2. The CDR3 is 14 amino acids. V was clipped by 6 bases and J by 1 base; unmatched bases: 5. The germline V gene encodes CDR1 SQVTM and CDR2 ANQGSEA. CDR3 sequence (DNA): TGCAGCGTCTGGACTAGCGGTTTCCAAGAGACCCAGTACTTC. This sequence encodes CSVWTSGFQETQYF.

V and J are TRBV7-2 and TRBJ2-7; 8 bases fit TRBD2. The CDR3 is 16 residues long. Trimming removed 1 base from V and 3 bases from J; junction bases left unmatched: 8. The germline CDR1 and CDR2 sequences are SGHTA and FQGNSA. The CDR3 DNA follows: TGTGCCAGCAGCTTAGATGGCGGGGGGCTGCGCTACGAGCAGTACTTC. Protein sequence: CASSLDGGGLRYEQYF.

This clonotype has only a few counts. The V and J genes are TRBV5-4 and TRBJ1-2, with D maybe TRBD1 (5 bases). Trimming removed 0 bases from V and 0 bases from J, with 12 bases in between. Germline V gene data show CDR1 as SGHNT and CDR2 as YYREEE (reference sequence). The CDR3 extends over 16 amino acids. CDR3 loop: CASSLVSGSPNYGYTF. CDR3 nucleotides: TGTGCCAGCAGCTTGGTTTCAGGGAGCCCTAACTATGGCTACACCTTC.

This clonotype has at least ten counts. V gene TRBV4-1 combines with J gene TRBJ1-1, with 7 bases matching TRBD1. The CDR3 is 14 amino acids. The V gene's germline CDR1 is MGHRA and CDR2 YSYEKL. Trimming removed 3 bases from V and 2 bases from J; junction bases left unmatched: 3. The CDR3 here is CASSQGTVNTEAFF. The DNA of the CDR3 is TGCGCCAGCAGCCAGGGGACAGTCAACACTGAAGCTTTCTTT.

This clonotype was detected ten times or more. The chain carries TRBV12-3 or TRBV12-4 and TRBJ1-1; D is undetermined. V was shortened by 5 bases and J by 3 bases, with 19 bases between the two germline ends. This CDR3 region has 16 residues. The CDR3: CASSLRTGPRDTEAFF. CDR3 bases: TGTGCCAGCAGTCTTCGCACTGGACCGAGGGACACTGAAGCTTTCTTT.

The table lists this clonotype with many counts. The rearrangement links TRBV6-1 to TRBJ2-1; 7 nucleotides match TRBD2. Losses at the gene ends were 7 bases for V and 9 bases for J; bases not matched to a gene: 12. Looked up from germline, CDR1 is MNHNS and CDR2 is SASEGT. The CDR3 covers 14 residues. CDR3 nucleotides: TGTGCCAGCACCCCATCCTCAGCGGGGCGTGAGCAGTTCTTC. Protein product: CASTPSSAGREQFF.

This rearrangement joins TRBV7-9 to TRBJ1-1; D uncertain. Germline V gene sequence: CDR1 SEHNR, CDR2 FQNEAQ (reference sequence). The CDR3 extends over 14 amino acids. Trimming shortened V by 6 bases and J by 3 bases, and 14 bases separated the two germline ends. The CDR3 loop is CASSQGHSDTEAFF. The CDR3 DNA follows: TGTGCCAGCAGTCAAGGTCACAGTGACACTGAAGCTTTCTTT.

The rearrangement links TRBV4-3 to TRBJ1-1; the D gene is possibly TRBD1 (6 bases). CDR1 and CDR2 from the germline V gene are LGHNA and YSLEER. The CDR3 runs to 15 residues. The V end lost 2 bases, the J end lost 0 bases, and 10 bases lay between the germline ends. In DNA, the CDR3 is TGCGCCAGCAGCCAACTTCAGGGGTTGAACACTGAAGCTTTCTTT. As protein: CASSQLQGLNTEAFF.

The chain employs TRBV19 and TRBJ2-4, with TRBD1 identical over 9 bases. V was pared by 8 bases and J by 3 bases, with 5 bases of the junction left unmatched. Germline assignment: CDR1 LNHDA and CDR2 SQIVND (reference sequence). The CDR3 totals 14 residues. In DNA form, the CDR3 reads TGTGCCAGTCAACAGGGGGCAGACAAAAACATTCAGTACTTC. Translated: CASQQGADKNIQYF.